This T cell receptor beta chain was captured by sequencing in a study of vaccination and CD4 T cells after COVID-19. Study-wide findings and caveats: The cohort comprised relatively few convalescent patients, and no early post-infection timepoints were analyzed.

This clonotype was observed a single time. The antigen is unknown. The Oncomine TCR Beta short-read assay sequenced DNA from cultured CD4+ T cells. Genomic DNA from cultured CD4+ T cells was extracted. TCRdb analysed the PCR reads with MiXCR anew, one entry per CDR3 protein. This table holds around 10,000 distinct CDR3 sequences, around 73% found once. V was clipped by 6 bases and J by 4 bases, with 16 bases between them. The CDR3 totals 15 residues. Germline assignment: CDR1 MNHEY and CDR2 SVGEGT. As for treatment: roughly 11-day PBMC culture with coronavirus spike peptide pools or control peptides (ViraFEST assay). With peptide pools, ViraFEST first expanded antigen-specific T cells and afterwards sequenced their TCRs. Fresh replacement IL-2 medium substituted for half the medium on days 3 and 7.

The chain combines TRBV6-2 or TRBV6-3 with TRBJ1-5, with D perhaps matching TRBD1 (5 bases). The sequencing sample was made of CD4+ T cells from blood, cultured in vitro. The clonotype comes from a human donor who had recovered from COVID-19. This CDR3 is CASRSNYRQNQPQHF. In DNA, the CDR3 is TGTGCCAGCAGGTCAAATTACCGACAGAATCAGCCCCAGCATTTT.